The following is a T cell receptor beta chain sequence with its context. This sample was included in a study of response to subunit inactivated influenza vaccine. TCRdb fed the RT-PCR reads into MiXCR, producing one record per CDR3 protein. This sample has roughly 500,000 distinct CDR3 sequences, with approximately 22% found just once. V was clipped by 5 bases and J by 4 bases; unmatched bases: 4. CDR1 and CDR2 (germline): MNHEY, SVGEGT. The CDR3 contains 14 residues. In addition, the sample was reused for a study of T cells expressing NK-cell markers. Per that paper: Beta-chain TCR cDNA was generated via 5'RACE template switching with UMIs. Source material for TCR beta repertoires consisted of sorted CD3+CD56+NKG2C+, CD3+CD56+NKG2C- and CD3+CD56-NKG2C+ T cells. HCMV seropositivity characterized seven of the eight sequenced donors, and seronegativity one. Top CD8+ clonotypes included the dominant CD3+CD56+NKG2C+ clonotypes in roughly 6 donors.

The chain recombines TRBV6-2 or TRBV6-3 with TRBJ2-5; TRBD2 aligns across 10 bases. The sample in question was CD4+ T cells sorted from PBMCs, obtained 11 to 12 days after vaccination. The receptor comes from a man aged 45 to 65 who received an inactivated influenza vaccine. The DNA of the CDR3 is TGTGCCAGCAGTACACTAGCGGGGCCAGAGACCCAGTACTTC. It encodes CASSTLAGPETQYF.